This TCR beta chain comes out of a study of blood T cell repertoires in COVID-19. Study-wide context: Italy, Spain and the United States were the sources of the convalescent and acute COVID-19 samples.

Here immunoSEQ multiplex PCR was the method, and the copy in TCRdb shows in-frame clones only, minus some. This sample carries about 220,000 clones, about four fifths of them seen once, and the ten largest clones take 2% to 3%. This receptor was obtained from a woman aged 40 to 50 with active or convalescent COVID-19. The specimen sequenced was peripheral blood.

The CDR3 region has the DNA TGCGCCAGCAGCCAAGTGATGGGACAGGCTGGCTATGGCTACACCTTC. Translated: CASSQVMGQAGYGYTF. V and J are TRBV4-1 and TRBJ1-2, with 8 bases aligning to TRBD1. The ends lost 1 base at V and 4 bases at J; junction bases unmatched: 8. The CDR3 has 16 residues. Germline V gives CDR1 MGHRA, CDR2 YSYEKL.